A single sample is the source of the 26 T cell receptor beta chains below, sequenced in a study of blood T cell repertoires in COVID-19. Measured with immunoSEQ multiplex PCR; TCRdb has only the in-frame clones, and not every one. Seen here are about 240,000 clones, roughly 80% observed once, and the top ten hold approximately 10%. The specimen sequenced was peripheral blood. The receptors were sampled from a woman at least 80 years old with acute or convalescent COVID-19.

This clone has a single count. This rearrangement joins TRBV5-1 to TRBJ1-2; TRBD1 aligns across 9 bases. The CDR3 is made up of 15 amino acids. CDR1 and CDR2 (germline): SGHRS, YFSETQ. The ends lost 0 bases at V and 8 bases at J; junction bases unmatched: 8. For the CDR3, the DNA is TGCGCCAGCAGCTTGGAGGTGGGGACAGGGTTCGGCTACACCTTC. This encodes CASSLEVGTGFGYTF.

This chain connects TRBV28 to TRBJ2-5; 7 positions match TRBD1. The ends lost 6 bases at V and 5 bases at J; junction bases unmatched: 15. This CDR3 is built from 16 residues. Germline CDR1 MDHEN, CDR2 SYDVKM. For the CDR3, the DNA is TGTGCCAGCAGAGAGCTAGGGACAGTTGAAGAGGAGACCCAGTACTTC. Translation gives CASRELGTVEEETQYF.

The CDR3 spells CASSSQGGVNEKLFF. CDR3 coding DNA: TGCGCCAGCAGCTCCCAGGGGGGCGTCAATGAAAAACTGTTTTTT. The rearrangement uses TRBV5-1 and TRBJ1-4, with 7 bases matching TRBD1. CDR1 SGHRS and CDR2 YFSETQ come from the germline V gene. The V segment lost 3 bases and the J segment 5 bases; nucleotides outside the gene matches: 7. This CDR3 has 15 residues.

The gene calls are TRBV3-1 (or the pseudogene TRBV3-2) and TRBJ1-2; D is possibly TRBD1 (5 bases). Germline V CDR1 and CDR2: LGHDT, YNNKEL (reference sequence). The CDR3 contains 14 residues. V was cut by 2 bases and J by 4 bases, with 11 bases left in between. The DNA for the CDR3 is TGTGCCAGCAGCCAAAGCCAGGGAAGCTATGGCTACACCTTC. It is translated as CASSQSQGSYGYTF.

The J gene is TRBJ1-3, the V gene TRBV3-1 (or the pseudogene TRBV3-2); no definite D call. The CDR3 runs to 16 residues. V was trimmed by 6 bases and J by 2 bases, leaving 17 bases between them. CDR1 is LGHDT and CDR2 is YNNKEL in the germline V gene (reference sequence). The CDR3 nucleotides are TGTGCCAGCAGTCATAGCGCGGGCGCCCCTGGAAACACCATATATTTT. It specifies CASSHSAGAPGNTIYF.

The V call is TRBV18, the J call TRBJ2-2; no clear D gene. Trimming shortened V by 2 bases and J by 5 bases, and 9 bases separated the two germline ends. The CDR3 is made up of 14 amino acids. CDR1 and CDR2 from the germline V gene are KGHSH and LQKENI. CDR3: CASSPGRETGELFF. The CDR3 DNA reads TGTGCCAGCTCACCAGGTCGAGAGACCGGGGAGCTGTTTTTT.

The CDR3 nucleotides read TGTGCCAGCAACACTCATCACAGGCCATTGAACACTGAAGCTTTCTTT. Its protein product is CASNTHHRPLNTEAFF. This chain uses TRBV5-6 with TRBJ1-1; perhaps TRBD1 as D (5 bases). Germline CDR1 SGHDT, CDR2 YYEEEE. The V end was cut by 6 bases, the J end by 0 bases, with 18 bases between. This CDR3 has 16 amino acids.

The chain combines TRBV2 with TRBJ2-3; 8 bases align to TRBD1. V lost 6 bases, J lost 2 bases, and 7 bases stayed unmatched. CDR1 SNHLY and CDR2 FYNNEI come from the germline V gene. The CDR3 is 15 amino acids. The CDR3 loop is CASRTDRGLTDTQYF. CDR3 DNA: TGTGCCAGCAGAACCGACAGGGGACTCACAGATACGCAGTATTTT.

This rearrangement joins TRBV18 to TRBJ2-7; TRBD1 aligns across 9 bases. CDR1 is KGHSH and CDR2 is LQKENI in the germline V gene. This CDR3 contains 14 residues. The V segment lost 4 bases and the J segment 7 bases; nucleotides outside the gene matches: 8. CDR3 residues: CASSLQGALGEQYF. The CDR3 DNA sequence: TGTGCCAGCTCACTACAGGGGGCGCTGGGGGAGCAGTACTTC.

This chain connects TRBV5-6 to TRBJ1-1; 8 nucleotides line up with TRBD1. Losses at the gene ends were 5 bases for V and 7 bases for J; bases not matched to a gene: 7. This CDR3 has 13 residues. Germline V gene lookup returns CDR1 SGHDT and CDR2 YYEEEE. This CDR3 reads CASSPTGGDEAFF. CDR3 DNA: TGTGCCAGCAGTCCCACAGGGGGTGATGAAGCTTTCTTT.

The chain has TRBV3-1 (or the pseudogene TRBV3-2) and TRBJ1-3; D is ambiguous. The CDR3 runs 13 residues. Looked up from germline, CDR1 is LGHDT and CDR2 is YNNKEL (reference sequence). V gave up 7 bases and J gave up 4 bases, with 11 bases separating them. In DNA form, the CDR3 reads TGTGCCAGCACCCGTCTGGGCGGAAACACCATATATTTT. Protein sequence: CASTRLGGNTIYF.

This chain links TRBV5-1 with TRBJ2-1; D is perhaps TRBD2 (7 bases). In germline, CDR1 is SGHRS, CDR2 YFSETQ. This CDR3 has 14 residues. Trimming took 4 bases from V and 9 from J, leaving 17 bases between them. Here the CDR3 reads CASSLTRGAGEQFF. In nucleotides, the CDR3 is TGCGCCAGCAGCCTGACCCGGGGGGCCGGTGAGCAGTTCTTC.

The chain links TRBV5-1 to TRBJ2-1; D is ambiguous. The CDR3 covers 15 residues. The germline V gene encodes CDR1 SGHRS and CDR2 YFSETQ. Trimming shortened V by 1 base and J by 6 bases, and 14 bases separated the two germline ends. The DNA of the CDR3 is TGCGCCAGCAGCTTGCATGAGGCAACTCGCAATGAGCAGTTCTTC. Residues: CASSLHEATRNEQFF.

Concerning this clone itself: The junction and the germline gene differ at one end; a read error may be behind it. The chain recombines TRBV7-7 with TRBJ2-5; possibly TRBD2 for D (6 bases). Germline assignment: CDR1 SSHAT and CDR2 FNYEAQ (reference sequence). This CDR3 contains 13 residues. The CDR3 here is CASSFGGAETQYF. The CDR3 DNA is TGTGCTAGCAGCTTTGGCGGGGCAGAGACCCAGTACTTC.

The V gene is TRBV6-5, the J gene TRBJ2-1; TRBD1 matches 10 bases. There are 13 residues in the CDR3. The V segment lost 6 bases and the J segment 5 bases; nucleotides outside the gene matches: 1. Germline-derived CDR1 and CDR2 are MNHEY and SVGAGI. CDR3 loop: CASRDRGDNEQFF. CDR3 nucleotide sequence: TGTGCCAGCAGGGACAGGGGGGACAATGAGCAGTTCTTC.

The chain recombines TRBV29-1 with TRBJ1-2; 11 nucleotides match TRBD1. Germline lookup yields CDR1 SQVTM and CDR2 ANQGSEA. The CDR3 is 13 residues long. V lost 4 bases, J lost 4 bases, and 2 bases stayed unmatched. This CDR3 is CSVGGTGGYGYTF. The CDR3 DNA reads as TGCAGCGTTGGAGGGACAGGGGGCTATGGCTACACCTTC.

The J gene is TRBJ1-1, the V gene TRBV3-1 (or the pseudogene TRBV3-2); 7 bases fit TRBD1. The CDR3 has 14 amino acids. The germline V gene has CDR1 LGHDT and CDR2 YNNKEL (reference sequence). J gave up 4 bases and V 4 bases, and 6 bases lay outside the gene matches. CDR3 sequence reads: CASSPRTGSTEAFF. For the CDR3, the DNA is TGTGCCAGCAGCCCCCGGACAGGCAGCACTGAAGCTTTCTTT.

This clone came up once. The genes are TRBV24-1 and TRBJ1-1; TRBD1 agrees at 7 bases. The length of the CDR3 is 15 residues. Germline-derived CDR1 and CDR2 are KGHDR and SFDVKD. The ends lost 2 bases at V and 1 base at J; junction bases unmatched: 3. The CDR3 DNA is TGTGCCACCAGTGATTCTCGACAGGGGAACACTGAAGCTTTCTTT. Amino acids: CATSDSRQGNTEAFF.

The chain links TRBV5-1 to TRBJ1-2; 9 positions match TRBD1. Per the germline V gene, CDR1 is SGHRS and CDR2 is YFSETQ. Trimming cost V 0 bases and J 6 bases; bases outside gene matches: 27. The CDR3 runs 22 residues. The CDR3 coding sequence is TGCGCCAGCAGCTTGGTACGTAGGTCCCACCCCCGGACAGGGGCGCTCGGGGATGGCTACACCTTC. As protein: CASSLVRRSHPRTGALGDGYTF.

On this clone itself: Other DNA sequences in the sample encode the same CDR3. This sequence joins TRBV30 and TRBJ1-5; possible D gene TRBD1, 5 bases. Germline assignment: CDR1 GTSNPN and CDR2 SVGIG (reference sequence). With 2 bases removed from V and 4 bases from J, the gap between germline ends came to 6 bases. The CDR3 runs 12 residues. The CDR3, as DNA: TGTGCCTGGAGTCGGGGGAATCAGCCCCAGCATTTT. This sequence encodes CAWSRGNQPQHF.

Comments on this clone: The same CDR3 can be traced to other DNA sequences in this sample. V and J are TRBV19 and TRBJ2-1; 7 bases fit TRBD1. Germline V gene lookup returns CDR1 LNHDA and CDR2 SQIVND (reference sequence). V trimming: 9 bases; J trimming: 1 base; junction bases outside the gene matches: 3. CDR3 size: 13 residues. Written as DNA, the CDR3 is TGTGCCAGCCGGGACAGATCCTACAATGAGCAGTTCTTC. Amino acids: CASRDRSYNEQFF.

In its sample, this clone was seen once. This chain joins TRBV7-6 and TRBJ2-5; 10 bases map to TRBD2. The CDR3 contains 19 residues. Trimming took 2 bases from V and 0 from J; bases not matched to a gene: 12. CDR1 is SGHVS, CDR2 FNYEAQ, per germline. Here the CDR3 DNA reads TGTGCCAGCAGCTTATTAGCGGGGGGCTATCATGCGTACCAAGAGACCCAGTACTTC. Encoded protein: CASSLLAGGYHAYQETQYF.

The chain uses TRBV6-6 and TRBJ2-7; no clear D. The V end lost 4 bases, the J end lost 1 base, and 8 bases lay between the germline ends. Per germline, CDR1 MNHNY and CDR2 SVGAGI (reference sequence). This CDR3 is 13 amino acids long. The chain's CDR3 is CASSLLESYEQYF. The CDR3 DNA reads TGTGCCAGCAGTTTATTAGAATCCTACGAGCAGTACTTC.

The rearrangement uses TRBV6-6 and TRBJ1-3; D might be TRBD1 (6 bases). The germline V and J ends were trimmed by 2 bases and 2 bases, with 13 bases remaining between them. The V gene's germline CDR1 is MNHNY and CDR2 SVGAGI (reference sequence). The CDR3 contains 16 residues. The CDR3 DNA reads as TGTGCCAGCAGTTACCCTACAGGGTCCGCTGGAAACACCATATATTTT. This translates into CASSYPTGSAGNTIYF.

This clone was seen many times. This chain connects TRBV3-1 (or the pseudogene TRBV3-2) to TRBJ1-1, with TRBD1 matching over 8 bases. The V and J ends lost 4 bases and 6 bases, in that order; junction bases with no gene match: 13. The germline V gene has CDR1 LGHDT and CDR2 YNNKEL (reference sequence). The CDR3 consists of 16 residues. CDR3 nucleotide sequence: TGTGCCAGCAGCCGGACCCCTGGGCAGGGGGCTTCTGAAGCTTTCTTT. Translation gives CASSRTPGQGASEAFF.

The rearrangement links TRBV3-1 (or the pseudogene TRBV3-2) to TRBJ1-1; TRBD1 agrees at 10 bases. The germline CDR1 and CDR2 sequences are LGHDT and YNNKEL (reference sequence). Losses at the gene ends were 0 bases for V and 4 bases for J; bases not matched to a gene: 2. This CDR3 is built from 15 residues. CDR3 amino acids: CASSQEDRGGTEAFF. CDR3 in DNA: TGTGCCAGCAGCCAAGAGGACAGGGGGGGCACTGAAGCTTTCTTT.